This entry lists 10 T cell receptor beta chains sequenced from one sample in a study of T cell responses to AZD1222 COVID-19 vaccine. The method was immunoSEQ multiplex PCR; TCRdb's version includes in-frame clones alone and lacks a portion of them. The top ten clones hold around a tenth of a sample with approximately 130,000 clones, about nine tenths of them seen once. The source material was peripheral blood, sampled 28 days after the second AZD1222 dose. The receptors originated from an adult who received the AZD1222 COVID-19 vaccine.

The J gene is TRBJ2-1, the V gene TRBV5-6; 11 bases map to TRBD2. V shed 5 bases and J 4 bases; nucleotides not matched to a gene: 14. The germline V gene has CDR1 SGHDT and CDR2 YYEEEE. CDR3 length: 18 residues. CDR3 nucleotides: TGTGCCAGCAGAAAAGGGGGGGCTAGCGGGAGGCTTTACAATGAGCAGTTCTTC. Residues: CASRKGGASGRLYNEQFF.

The V gene is TRBV18, the J gene TRBJ1-1; D is uncertain. The germline gives CDR1 KGHSH, CDR2 LQKENI. The CDR3 contains 14 residues. Trimming shortened V by 5 bases and J by 1 base, and 11 bases separated the two germline ends. The CDR3 DNA sequence: TGTGCCAGCTCAGTAGATACGGGGAACACTGAAGCTTTCTTT. It yields the protein CASSVDTGNTEAFF.

The V and J genes are TRBV27 and TRBJ2-7, with D possibly TRBD2 on 5 matching bases. This CDR3 is 14 amino acids long. CDR1 and CDR2 (germline): MNHEY, SMNVEV (reference sequence). The CDR3 here is CACGSLYSPYEQYF. Written as DNA, the CDR3 is TGTGCTTGCGGGTCCCTATACTCCCCCTACGAGCAGTACTTC.

The genes are TRBV4-2 and TRBJ2-5; 8 nucleotides align to TRBD1. CDR1 and CDR2 from the germline V gene are LGHNA and YNFKEQ. This CDR3 is 15 amino acids long. V gave up 4 bases and J gave up 5 bases; unmatched junction bases: 9. The CDR3 reads CASSRLGQGAETQYF. The CDR3 region has the DNA TGTGCCAGCAGCCGCCTAGGACAGGGAGCGGAGACCCAGTACTTC.

V and J are TRBV19 and TRBJ2-7, with D maybe TRBD1 (6 bases). Germline V gives CDR1 LNHDA, CDR2 SQIVND (reference sequence). V lost 0 bases, J lost 2 bases, and 11 bases lay in between. The CDR3 is made up of 15 amino acids. The CDR3 is CASSIDLQGPYEQYF. For the CDR3, the DNA is TGTGCCAGTAGTATAGATCTGCAGGGGCCCTACGAGCAGTACTTC.

Comment on this clone: One end of the junction fails to match germline, which may point to a read error. This chain joins TRBV6-5 and TRBJ2-6; no clear D gene. Germline CDR1 and CDR2: MNHEY and SVGAGI. The CDR3 covers 15 residues. The CDR3 nucleotides are TGTGCCAGCAGTTACTCGGGTTCTGAGGCCAACGTCCTGACTTTC. Residues: CASSYSGSEANVLTF.

This chain uses TRBV6-5 with TRBJ1-2; D possibly corresponds to TRBD1 (5 bases). The CDR3 is made up of 12 amino acids. V was trimmed by 7 bases and J by 11 bases, leaving 17 bases between them. CDR1 is MNHEY, CDR2 SVGAGI, per germline. CDR3 sequence: CASTRPGAAYTF. CDR3 bases: TGTGCCAGCACCAGGCCCGGGGCCGCATACACCTTC.

The gene calls are TRBV6-5 and TRBJ2-7; the match to TRBD1 covers 9 bases. V gave up 7 bases and J gave up 6 bases; unmatched junction bases: 10. This CDR3 has 14 residues. The germline gives CDR1 MNHEY, CDR2 SVGAGI. CDR3 sequence (DNA): TGTGCCAGCAACCCGGGACAGGGAACAGTCGAGCAGTACTTC. Its protein product is CASNPGQGTVEQYF.

The rearrangement uses TRBV5-1 and TRBJ1-3, with 8 bases that match TRBD1. Germline V gene lookup returns CDR1 SGHRS and CDR2 YFSETQ. V shed 4 bases and J 0 bases; nucleotides not matched to a gene: 6. CDR3 length: 16 residues. The CDR3 spells CASSLQGADSGNTIYF. The CDR3 DNA sequence: TGCGCCAGCAGCCTGCAGGGGGCCGACTCTGGAAACACCATATATTTT.

The chain couples TRBV2 to TRBJ2-6; 9 bases are a match to TRBD2. CDR1 is SNHLY, CDR2 FYNNEI, per germline. This CDR3 contains 22 residues. The V gene end was trimmed by 1 base and the J gene end by 2 bases; junction bases not matched to a gene: 18. The CDR3 DNA reads TGTGCCAGCAGTGAAGGGCCGGTCGCGGGAGGGCCGGGTGTAGCTGGGGCCAACGTCCTGACTTTC. This codes for CASSEGPVAGGPGVAGANVLTF.